This T cell receptor (beta chain) was profiled in a study of T cell changes during pregnancy in multiple sclerosis. Only in-frame clones appear in the TCRdb table, and some are missing; sequencing was by immunoSEQ multiplex PCR. The sample contains tens of thousands of clones, about 90% of which appear only once. Between the trimmed V and J ends, which lost 2 bases and 8 bases, there was a span of 13 bases. This CDR3 region has 14 residues. Per germline, CDR1 MNHEY and CDR2 SMNVEV (reference sequence). Sample: CD4+ T cells from peripheral blood mononuclear cells, taken before pregnancy. The V and J genes are TRBV27 and TRBJ2-1, with a possible D match to TRBD1 (7 bases). The sequence derives from a female donor with multiple sclerosis, enrolled in a pregnancy study. CDR3 sequence reads: CASSLRFRGDEQFF. The DNA of the CDR3 is TGTGCCAGCAGTTTACGATTCAGGGGGGATGAGCAGTTCTTC.